The 22 T cell receptor beta chains in this list originate from one sample, sequenced in a study of T-cell memory formation after mild COVID-19. TCRdb ran MiXCR on the 5' RACE reads and lists one entry per CDR3 protein. Of fewer than 650,000 distinct CDR3 sequences listed, 20% to 25% were seen once; the top ten hold around 8.4%. What was sequenced was PBMCs or a T cell subset sorted from them (not recorded which). The receptor source for this set is an adult woman who had mild COVID-19 (a few samples of this study predate the infection). Cell type and time point are not known.

There are a few counts of this clonotype. This sequence joins TRBV7-2 and TRBJ2-3, with 10 bases lining up with TRBD1. This CDR3 comprises 16 residues. Germline assignment: CDR1 SGHTA and CDR2 FQGNSA. Losses at the gene ends were 5 bases for V and 1 base for J; bases not matched to a gene: 6. The CDR3 region has the DNA TGTGCCAGCAGCCCTGACAGGGGGCCTGGCACAGATACGCAGTATTTT. Translated, it gives CASSPDRGPGTDTQYF.

J is TRBJ1-1 and V is TRBV5-1, with a possible D match to TRBD1 (5 bases). V was shortened by 0 bases and J by 1 base, with 10 bases between the two germline ends. Germline V gene sequence: CDR1 SGHRS, CDR2 YFSETQ. The CDR3 spans 15 residues. For the CDR3, the DNA is TGCGCCAGCAGCTTGGGACGGGGGGGGAACACTGAAGCTTTCTTT. Amino acids: CASSLGRGGNTEAFF.

CDR3 amino acids: CASSLGFYELGETQYF. Here the CDR3 DNA reads TGTGCCAGCAGCTTGGGGTTTTACGAGCTTGGGGAGACCCAGTACTTC. The J gene is TRBJ2-5, the V gene TRBV5-6; D remains ambiguous. Germline V gene data show CDR1 as SGHDT and CDR2 as YYEEEE. Trimming left V 0 bases short and J 5 bases short, with 17 bases between. This CDR3 contains 16 residues.

This clonotype was counted only a few times. The gene calls are TRBV5-6 and TRBJ2-7, with D possibly TRBD1 on 5 matching bases. CDR3 length: 14 residues. The ends were cut back, 3 bases at V and 0 bases at J, with 10 bases in the middle. Germline CDR1 reads SGHDT; CDR2 reads YYEEEE. The CDR3 reads CASSWGRSSYEQYF. In DNA form, the CDR3 reads TGTGCCAGCAGCTGGGGCAGAAGCTCCTACGAGCAGTACTTC. The full variable domain, in which reference TRBV5-6 and TRBJ2-7 provide the parts outside the CDR3, is DAGVTQSPTHLIKTRGQQVTLRCSPKSGHDTVSWYQQALGQGPQFIFQYYEEEERQRGNFPDRFSGHQFPNYSSELNVNALLLGDSALYLCASSWGRSSYEQYFGPGTRLTVT.

Points on this clonotype: Germline and junction disagree at one end, which may indicate a read error. The V and J genes are TRBV7-9 and TRBJ2-3; D is unresolved. CDR1 SEHNR and CDR2 FQNEAQ come from the germline V gene (reference sequence). The CDR3 length is 16 residues. The CDR3 nucleotides read TGTGCCGGCAGAACCCCGACCACACACATTCCAGATACGCAGTATTTT. The encoded protein is CAGRTPTTHIPDTQYF. The full variable domain, in which reference TRBV7-9 and TRBJ2-3 provide the parts outside the CDR3, is DTGVSQNPRHKITKRGQNVTFRCDPISEHNRLYWYRQTLGQGPEFLTYFQNEAQLEKSRLLSDRFSAERPKGSFSTLEIQRTEQGDSAMYLCAGRTPTTHIPDTQYFGPGTRLTVL.

This clonotype was seen a handful of times. The V and J genes are TRBV29-1 and TRBJ2-1, with 10 bases that match TRBD2. The CDR3 totals 15 residues. Germline loops: CDR1 SQVTM, CDR2 ANQGSEA. V lost 5 bases to trimming and J lost 8 bases; unmatched junction nucleotides: 12. The CDR3 DNA sequence: TGCAGCGTTATAAGAGCGGGAGGGCCCCTCGATGAGCAGTTCTTC. Protein sequence: CSVIRAGGPLDEQFF.

The V gene is TRBV28, the J gene TRBJ2-5; no clear D. V was shortened by 8 bases and J by 0 bases, with 10 bases between the two germline ends. Germline CDR1 MDHEN, CDR2 SYDVKM. CDR3 length equals 13 residues. CDR3 sequence reads: CASSKIDQETQYF. The CDR3, as DNA: TGTGCCAGCTCTAAAATCGACCAAGAGACCCAGTACTTC.

The CDR3 DNA follows: TGTGCCAGCAGCTTAGTGGCAGGGGATCTCGAGCAGTACTTC. This encodes CASSLVAGDLEQYF. The chain is built from TRBV7-6 and TRBJ2-7, with D perhaps TRBD1 (6 bases). Germline V gives CDR1 SGHVS, CDR2 FNYEAQ. CDR3 size: 14 residues. V lost 1 base to trimming and J lost 6 bases, with 13 bases between them.

This clonotype was observed a handful of times. This chain joins TRBV10-3 and TRBJ1-5; 7 bases are a match to TRBD1. This CDR3 has 15 amino acids. The trim removed 4 bases at V and 7 bases at J, leaving 10 bases unmatched. Germline lookup yields CDR1 ENHRY and CDR2 SYGVKD. The CDR3 bases are TGTGCCATCAGTGGGACAGGTCAGGCCGGCCAGCCCCAGCATTTT. It translates to CAISGTGQAGQPQHF.

Only a few counts were recorded for this clonotype. The V and J genes are TRBV19 and TRBJ1-2; D gene unclear. The CDR3 length is 15 residues. Per the germline V gene, CDR1 is LNHDA and CDR2 is SQIVND (reference sequence). V lost 7 bases and J lost 3, with 18 bases in between. The CDR3 reads CASTPLGESDYGYTF. The CDR3 coding sequence is TGTGCCAGTACCCCCCTCGGGGAGAGTGACTATGGCTACACCTTC.

This clonotype turned up a few times. The CDR3 DNA follows: TGCAGTGCTAGACCCGACAGGGAGGTTTACTATGGCTACACCTTC. Translating gives CSARPDREVYYGYTF. The chain recombines TRBV20-1 with TRBJ1-2; TRBD1 aligns across 7 bases. Germline CDR1 is DFQATT and CDR2 is SNEGSKA (reference sequence). V shed 2 bases, J shed 3 bases, and the junction held 9 bases outside the gene matches. The CDR3 is 15 amino acids.

The chain recombines TRBV6-1 with TRBJ2-5, with 9 positions matching TRBD2. Trimming removed 8 bases from V and 2 bases from J; junction bases left unmatched: 6. The CDR3 spans 14 residues. Germline V gene data show CDR1 as MNHNS and CDR2 as SASEGT. The CDR3 DNA sequence: TGTGCCAGCGAAATAGCGGGAGCTCAAGAGACCCAGTACTTC. Its translation is CASEIAGAQETQYF.

This clonotype has only a few counts. The chain uses TRBV6-2 or TRBV6-3 and TRBJ1-5, with D possibly being TRBD1 (6 bases). The CDR3 loop spans 15 amino acids. Trimming pared 6 bases from V and 0 bases from J, leaving 12 bases between. The germline gives CDR1 MNHEY, CDR2 SVGEGT. CDR3 sequence (DNA): TGTGCCAGCAGACACGGGGGCCTTAGCAATCAGCCCCAGCATTTT. Translated, it gives CASRHGGLSNQPQHF.

This chain connects TRBV27 to TRBJ2-1; perhaps TRBD2 as D (7 bases). The CDR3 covers 16 residues. CDR1 MNHEY and CDR2 SMNVEV come from the germline V gene (reference sequence). The V and J ends lost 5 bases and 6 bases respectively, with 20 bases between them. The CDR3 DNA is TGTGCCAGCAGTCCCCGGAGACTAGCAGGGGCCAATGAGCAGTTCTTC. Translating gives CASSPRRLAGANEQFF.

A few counts support this clonotype. V is TRBV28 and J is TRBJ2-7; D gene uncertain. This CDR3 comprises 12 residues. The germline CDR1 and CDR2 sequences are MDHEN and SYDVKM. V lost 6 bases and J lost 5, with 11 bases in between. The CDR3 DNA is TGTGCCAGCAGGACGACGGTCGACGAGCAGTACTTC. Amino acids: CASRTTVDEQYF.

The chain has TRBV5-1 and TRBJ2-5, with 7 bases aligning to TRBD2. In germline, CDR1 is SGHRS, CDR2 YFSETQ. The CDR3 extends over 16 amino acids. V was pared by 3 bases and J by 1 base, with 9 bases of the junction left unmatched. CDR3 sequence (DNA): TGCGCCAGCAGCTGGGGTGAAGCGGGGATCCAAGAGACCCAGTACTTC. As protein: CASSWGEAGIQETQYF. The full variable domain, completed using reference TRBV5-1 and TRBJ2-5, is KAGVTQTPRYLIKTRGQQVTLSCSPISGHRSVSWYQQTPGQGLQFLFEYFSETQRNKGNFPGRFSGRQFSNSRSEMNVSTLELGDSALYLCASSWGEAGIQETQYFGPGTRLLVL.

Only a few counts were recorded for this clonotype. The rearrangement uses TRBV5-1 and TRBJ2-4, with 7 bases fitting TRBD1. Trimming removed 1 base from V and 7 bases from J; junction bases left unmatched: 5. This CDR3 has 14 residues. Germline CDR1 is SGHRS and CDR2 is YFSETQ. CDR3 sequence reads: CASSLLGGMNIQYF. CDR3 nucleotide sequence: TGCGCCAGCAGCTTGCTAGGGGGCATGAACATTCAGTACTTC.

This clonotype was counted between two and nine times. The chain is built from TRBV7-9 and TRBJ2-1; a weak D match, TRBD2 (7 bases). CDR1 SEHNR and CDR2 FQNEAQ come from the germline V gene (reference sequence). Between the trimmed V and J ends, which lost 2 bases and 9 bases, there was a span of 20 bases. This CDR3 is built from 16 residues. The CDR3 sequence: CASSLTFFAGAAEQFF. Written as DNA, the CDR3 is TGTGCCAGCAGCTTAACCTTCTTTGCGGGGGCTGCTGAGCAGTTCTTC.

The sample holds many counts of this clonotype. The rearrangement uses TRBV27 and TRBJ2-1; TRBD2 matches at 7 bases. Unmatched junction bases numbered 2, after V lost 3 bases and J lost 0 bases. The CDR3 is made up of 15 amino acids. Germline V gene sequence: CDR1 MNHEY, CDR2 SMNVEV (reference sequence). The CDR3 coding sequence is TGTGCCAGCAGTTTTGGGGGGGGCTCCTACAATGAGCAGTTCTTC. This gives the protein CASSFGGGSYNEQFF.

This clonotype appeared a single time. The J gene is TRBJ1-2, the V gene TRBV12-3 or TRBV12-4; D gene uncertain. The germline V and J ends were trimmed by 6 bases and 13 bases, with 15 bases remaining between them. This CDR3 region has 11 residues. The CDR3 nucleotides are TGTGCCAGCAGCCAGGATGCAATCCCCACCTTC. It yields the protein CASSQDAIPTF.

The chain combines TRBV7-9 with TRBJ2-1; weak D call: TRBD1 (5 bases). The CDR3 totals 15 residues. The ends were cut back, 5 bases at V and 2 bases at J, with 13 bases in the middle. CDR1 and CDR2 from the germline V gene are SEHNR and FQNEAQ (reference sequence). Here the CDR3 reads CASSRLGDPYNEQFF. The CDR3 nucleotides read TGTGCCAGCAGCCGGCTAGGGGATCCCTACAATGAGCAGTTCTTC.

This clonotype was recorded a few times. The V and J genes are TRBV9 and TRBJ2-1, with 9 positions matching TRBD1. The length of the CDR3 is 15 residues. V trimming: 2 bases; J trimming: 5 bases; junction bases outside the gene matches: 5. Germline lookup yields CDR1 SGDLS and CDR2 YYNGEE. CDR3 residues: CASSVGTGPNNEQFF. The CDR3 nucleotides read TGTGCCAGCAGCGTCGGGACAGGGCCAAACAATGAGCAGTTCTTC. Together with reference TRBV9 and TRBJ2-1, the CDR3 gives the full variable domain: DSGVTQTPKHLITATGQRVTLRCSPRSGDLSVYWYQQSLDQGLQFLIQYYNGEERAKGNILERFSAQQFPDLHSELNLSSLELGDSALYFCASSVGTGPNNEQFFGPGTRLTVL.